A selection of T cell receptor beta chains follows, all from one sample in a study of T cells after yellow fever vaccination. TCRdb fed the 5' RACE reads into MiXCR, producing one record per CDR3 protein. Counted here are about 350,000 distinct CDR3 sequences, approximately 12% occurring once; the ten biggest clones make up about 3%. Specimen: CD4+ T cells sorted from PBMCs, collected 15 days after the yellow fever booster vaccination. The receptor source for this set is a young man who received the YFV17D yellow fever vaccine. CDR3s include the opening cysteine and the closing phenylalanine or tryptophan. Not every row has a clone size; where given, it reads once, few, many or a size class.

>TRBJ2-3|TRBV6-2/TRBV6-3|many
CASRDWSLDTQYF
>TRBJ1-6|TRBV7-9|-
CASSQSGTRALHF
>TRBJ1-1|TRBV7-2|many
CASSLRTDNTEAFF
>TRBJ1-5|TRBV30|few
CAWSRTYDSNQPQHF
>TRBJ2-1|TRBV5-1|many
CASSLESEQFF
>TRBJ2-3|TRBV10-3|-
CAISGPGNPADTQYF
>TRBJ2-6|TRBV11-2|-
CASSHVTGEFSGANVLTF
>TRBJ1-4|TRBV3-1|few
CASRVTGRVELFF
>TRBJ2-5|TRBV20-1|few
CSAKPGLAGNQETQYF
>TRBJ1-3|TRBV28|few
CASTLGQGIAIYF
>TRBJ2-7|TRBV29-1|few
CSVIDRGGTGGSYEQYF
>TRBJ2-3|TRBV28|-
CASSFLDRDTDTQYF
>TRBJ2-1|TRBV9|many
CASSVGGHFENEQFF
>TRBJ1-2|TRBV29-1|-
CSVDRANYGYTF
>TRBJ2-2|TRBV12-3/TRBV12-4|few
CASSFGTNKFTGELFF
>TRBJ2-3|TRBV7-6|-
CASSLVAVTSGGDTQYF
>TRBJ2-5|TRBV14|-
CASSQGDPWSSGGLGETQYF
>TRBJ2-5|TRBV2|few
CASSGVSGGETQYF
>TRBJ1-1|TRBV12-3/TRBV12-4|-
CASRSGTGENTEAFF
>TRBJ2-3|TRBV5-1|few
CASSLTSHLDTQYF